Below are 25 T cell receptor beta chains sequenced from a single sample in a study of T cell responses to AZD1222 COVID-19 vaccine (dated by TCRdb to the early 2020s). Libraries were built with the immunoSEQ multiplex PCR assay. Here the immuneACCESS table is served through TCRdb, limited to in-frame sequences with V and J called. Missing clones are a known gap in these copies; in checked studies unresolved V genes cover under half, and the rest lacks a known reason. Recorded for this sample are 140,000 or so clones; approximately 86% of them occurred a single time. The top ten clonotypes cover roughly 5.1% of the sample. The meaning of the sample's time point label: about 28 days (+/-7) after the second vaccine dose. The sequencing here drew on peripheral blood, taken 28 days after the second AZD1222 dose. All receptors derive from an adult who received the AZD1222 COVID-19 vaccine.

This clone was counted once. This rearrangement joins TRBV11-2 to TRBJ1-2; a possible D gene is TRBD1 (6 bases). CDR3 length: 14 amino acids. The V gene lost 3 bases and the J gene lost 4 bases, with 12 bases spanning the gap. The germline CDR1 and CDR2 sequences are SGHAT and FQNNGV. DNA for the CDR3: TGTGCCAGCAGCTTTGGGGGCCCCTCCTATGGCTACACCTTC. As protein: CASSFGGPSYGYTF.

This clone was seen just once. This chain uses TRBV30 with TRBJ2-7; 8 nucleotides match TRBD2. The CDR3 runs 14 residues. Germline V gene sequence: CDR1 GTSNPN, CDR2 SVGIG (reference sequence). The junction had 5 bases not matched to a gene; V was cut back by 0 bases and J by 4 bases. CDR3 coding DNA: TGTGCCTGGAGTGTACTCGGCGGGAGGTACGAGCAGTACTTC. Translation: CAWSVLGGRYEQYF. The variable domain in full, completed from reference TRBV30 and TRBJ2-7, reads SQTIHQWPATLVQPVGSPLSLECTVEGTSNPNLYWYRQAAGRGLQLLFYSVGIGQISSEVPQNLSASRPQDRQFILSSKKLLLSDSGFYLCAWSVLGGRYEQYFGPGTRLTVT.

The chain combines TRBV15 with TRBJ2-1; 10 bases align to TRBD2. CDR1 LNHNV and CDR2 YYDKDF come from the germline V gene (reference sequence). The CDR3 has 19 residues. The V segment lost 2 bases and the J segment 0 bases; nucleotides outside the gene matches: 10. CDR3 nucleotide sequence: TGTGCCACCAGCAGATTTCCTAGCGGGGGCCGGAGCTCCTACAATGAGCAGTTCTTC. It yields the protein CATSRFPSGGRSSYNEQFF. The full variable domain, in which reference TRBV15 and TRBJ2-1 provide the parts outside the CDR3, is DAMVIQNPRYQVTQFGKPVTLSCSQTLNHNVMYWYQQKSSQAPKLLFHYYDKDFNNEADTPDNFQSRRPNTSFCFLDIRSPGLGDTAMYLCATSRFPSGGRSSYNEQFFGPGTRLTVL.

This sequence joins TRBV18 and TRBJ2-5, with a tentative D call TRBD1 (6 bases). The V gene lost 3 bases and the J gene lost 10 bases, with 21 bases spanning the gap. The CDR3 loop spans 15 amino acids. CDR1 and CDR2 (germline): KGHSH, LQKENI. The CDR3, as DNA: TGTGCCAGCTCACCGTTGGAGACAGGCCTATGGGGCCAGTACTTC. It encodes CASSPLETGLWGQYF.

Worth noting for this clone: The germline gene is not matched at one end of the junction; a read error may be the cause. The J gene is TRBJ2-7, the V gene TRBV7-7; D possibly matches TRBD1 or TRBD2 (6 bases each). The CDR3 covers 13 residues. Germline assignment: CDR1 SSHAT and CDR2 FNYEAQ (reference sequence). CDR3: CASSLGGPTEQYF. The CDR3 region has the DNA TGTGCTAGCAGCTTGGGGGGCCCTACGGAGCAGTACTTC.

This sequence joins TRBV15 and TRBJ1-5; TRBD1 agrees at 8 bases. V gave up 4 bases and J gave up 3 bases; unmatched junction bases: 5. The CDR3 extends over 15 amino acids. Per the germline V gene, CDR1 is LNHNV and CDR2 is YYDKDF (reference sequence). The CDR3 reads CATSTLDRDNQPQHF. CDR3 coding DNA: TGTGCCACCAGCACCTTGGACAGGGACAATCAGCCCCAGCATTTT.

The chain joins TRBV24-1 to TRBJ2-1; 8 positions agree with TRBD2. The length of the CDR3 is 17 residues. J was trimmed by 7 bases and V by 2 bases; bases with no gene match: 12. The germline V gene encodes CDR1 KGHDR and CDR2 SFDVKD. The CDR3 sequence: CATSDSSGGGRWNEQFF. CDR3 in DNA: TGTGCCACCAGTGATTCCTCGGGGGGCGGGAGGTGGAATGAGCAGTTCTTC.

V and J are TRBV6-1 and TRBJ1-5, with a weak D call TRBD1 (5 bases). Germline loops: CDR1 MNHNS, CDR2 SASEGT. Trimming stripped 1 base from V and 7 bases from J, with 20 bases between. CDR3 size: 17 residues. In DNA form, the CDR3 reads TGTGCCAGCAGTGAAGTCGGGACTCCCTTAAGCGGGCAGCCCCAGCATTTT. Translating it yields CASSEVGTPLSGQPQHF.

The V and J genes are TRBV7-9 and TRBJ1-5; 7 bases fit TRBD1. Germline CDR1 SEHNR, CDR2 FQNEAQ (reference sequence). V gave up 5 bases and J gave up 4 bases; unmatched junction bases: 2. This CDR3 has 13 amino acids. The CDR3 loop is CASSVQGNQPQHF. CDR3 sequence (DNA): TGTGCCAGCAGCGTACAGGGGAATCAGCCCCAGCATTTT.

The chain recombines TRBV2 with TRBJ2-1, with 10 bases that match TRBD2. The V and J ends lost 6 bases and 8 bases, in that order; junction bases with no gene match: 19. The CDR3 is made up of 18 amino acids. The germline V gene has CDR1 SNHLY and CDR2 FYNNEI. In nucleotides, the CDR3 is TGTGCCAGCAGGCTGAAACCAAATAGCGGGGGGCCTAGGGATGAGCAGTTCTTC. Encoded protein: CASRLKPNSGGPRDEQFF.

V is TRBV11-2 and J is TRBJ2-1, with TRBD1 identical over 9 bases. After removal of 5 bases from V and 7 bases from J, the junction contained 6 bases not matched to a gene. The CDR3 runs to 14 residues. Germline V gene lookup returns CDR1 SGHAT and CDR2 FQNNGV. CDR3 residues: CASSHPGTGNEQFF. Written as DNA, the CDR3 is TGTGCCAGCAGCCACCCCGGGACAGGGAATGAGCAGTTCTTC.

The V and J genes are TRBV30 and TRBJ1-2; 9 bases agree with TRBD1. The CDR3 consists of 13 residues. The ends lost 5 bases at V and 5 bases at J; junction bases unmatched: 6. Germline lookup yields CDR1 GTSNPN and CDR2 SVGIG (reference sequence). In DNA, the CDR3 is TGTGCCTGGCAAACAGGGGGCGGTTATGGCTACACCTTC. Its protein is CAWQTGGGYGYTF.

The V call is TRBV7-2, the J call TRBJ2-1, with unresolved D. The CDR3 consists of 15 residues. V was cut by 5 bases and J by 0 bases, with 11 bases left in between. CDR1 and CDR2 from the germline V gene are SGHTA and FQGNSA. CDR3 DNA: TGTGCCAGCAGCCCTAGTCACGGCTCCTACAATGAGCAGTTCTTC. Translated, it gives CASSPSHGSYNEQFF.

This clone has only one observation. The rearrangement uses TRBV5-4 and TRBJ2-7; D is undetermined. V was pared by 0 bases and J by 2 bases, with 6 bases between. The germline gives CDR1 SGHNT, CDR2 YYREEE (reference sequence). This CDR3 spans 13 amino acids. CDR3 DNA sequence: TGTGCCAGCAGCTTGGCCACAACCTACGAGCAGTACTTC. Translation gives CASSLATTYEQYF.

The chain has TRBV28 and TRBJ1-2; D uncertain. Trimming shortened V by 3 bases and J by 4 bases, and 9 bases separated the two germline ends. CDR3 length: 13 residues. Germline V gene lookup returns CDR1 MDHEN and CDR2 SYDVKM. The CDR3 here is CASSFSVTYGYTF. The CDR3 DNA follows: TGTGCCAGCAGTTTTAGTGTCACCTATGGCTACACCTTC.

The chain links TRBV18 to TRBJ2-7; either TRBD1 or TRBD2 may supply D (5 bases each). Trimming removed 5 bases from V and 6 bases from J, with 23 bases in between. The CDR3 has 16 residues. Germline V lookup: CDR1 KGHSH, CDR2 LQKENI. CDR3 nucleotide sequence: TGTGCCAGCTCATCCAGCAGCCAGGGAAAGGGGAGCGAGCAGTACTTC. Its protein product is CASSSSSQGKGSEQYF.

The chain is built from TRBV6-5 and TRBJ1-2; tentative D call: TRBD1 (6 bases). The CDR3 sequence is 14 residues long. V was shortened by 8 bases and J by 6 bases, with 19 bases between the two germline ends. CDR1 is MNHEY, CDR2 SVGAGI, per germline. The CDR3 coding sequence is TGTGCCAGCCTGGCCCCCCGCAGGGGAGATGGCTACACCTTC. It translates to CASLAPRRGDGYTF.

In nucleotides, the CDR3 is TGTGCCAGCAGCTCGACGAATAACAATGAGCAGTTCTTC. This sequence encodes CASSSTNNNEQFF. The chain combines TRBV7-2 with TRBJ2-1; no definite D call. Germline CDR1 and CDR2: SGHTA and FQGNSA. V dropped 4 bases and J dropped 5 bases, with 9 bases sitting between them. The CDR3 consists of 13 residues.

The rearrangement uses TRBV19 and TRBJ2-1; D is perhaps TRBD2 (6 bases). V lost 3 bases and J lost 0, with 9 bases in between. Germline CDR1 reads LNHDA; CDR2 reads SQIVND (reference sequence). The length of the CDR3 is 15 residues. This chain's CDR3 is CASSIDGGSYNEQFF. CDR3 sequence (DNA): TGTGCCAGTAGTATCGACGGGGGCTCCTACAATGAGCAGTTCTTC.

This chain uses TRBV27 with TRBJ2-2, with D maybe TRBD1 (5 bases). This CDR3 has 14 amino acids. Trimming pared 3 bases from V and 3 bases from J, leaving 8 bases between. From germline, CDR1 is MNHEY and CDR2 SMNVEV (reference sequence). The CDR3 region is CASSLGPYTGELFF. In DNA, the CDR3 is TGTGCCAGCAGTTTGGGGCCTTACACCGGGGAGCTGTTTTTT.

The gene calls are TRBV7-8 and TRBJ2-1, with D perhaps TRBD1 or TRBD2 (5 bases each). The V gene lost 6 bases and the J gene lost 0 bases, with 15 bases spanning the gap. Germline CDR1 SGHVS, CDR2 FQNEAQ. The CDR3 loop spans 16 amino acids. Here the CDR3 DNA reads TGTGCCAGCAGTCAGGGAGCCACAGGCTCCTACAATGAGCAGTTCTTC. Its protein is CASSQGATGSYNEQFF. Complete variable domain (other parts from reference TRBV7-8 and TRBJ2-1): GAGVSQSPRYKVAKRGQDVALRCDPISGHVSLFWYQQALGQGPEFLTYFQNEAQLDKSGLPSDRFFAERPEGSVSTLKIQRTQQEDSAVYLCASSQGATGSYNEQFFGPGTRLTVL.

The J gene is TRBJ2-3, the V gene TRBV5-1; maybe TRBD2 (6 bases). Trimming stripped 2 bases from V and 2 bases from J, with 12 bases between. CDR1 is SGHRS and CDR2 is YFSETQ in the germline V gene. The CDR3 covers 15 residues. CDR3 sequence reads: CASSFGAGSTDTQYF. The CDR3 bases are TGCGCCAGCAGCTTCGGGGCGGGGTCCACAGATACGCAGTATTTT.

J is TRBJ1-1 and V is TRBV25-1, with D possibly matching TRBD1 (5 bases). CDR3 length: 15 amino acids. The germline V and J ends were trimmed by 3 bases and 3 bases, with 14 bases remaining between them. Germline V CDR1 and CDR2: MGHDK, SYGVNS. CDR3 residues: CASSDPGRGDTEAFF. The CDR3 nucleotides are TGTGCCAGCAGTGATCCGGGCCGAGGGGACACTGAAGCTTTCTTT.

The chain joins TRBV24-1 to TRBJ2-1; 14 positions match TRBD2. Germline V gene data show CDR1 as KGHDR and CDR2 as SFDVKD. This CDR3 spans 18 amino acids. Trimming at V came to 2 bases and at J to 1 base, leaving 3 bases not matched to a gene. As DNA, the CDR3 is TGTGCCACCAGTGATTCCGGGACTAGCGGGAGTTCCTACAATGAGCAGTTCTTC. As protein: CATSDSGTSGSSYNEQFF.

The V and J genes are TRBV11-2 and TRBJ2-5; D possibly uses TRBD1 or TRBD2 (6 bases each). V dropped 4 bases and J dropped 5 bases, with 14 bases sitting between them. CDR1 is SGHAT, CDR2 FQNNGV, per germline. The CDR3 consists of 14 residues. In DNA, the CDR3 is TGTGCCAGCAGCTCAACGCAGGGGAGGGAGACCCAGTACTTC. This translates into CASSSTQGRETQYF.